A single T cell receptor beta chain is shown here with its context. Its matching antigen is unknown. Oncomine TCR Beta short-read sequencing was applied to DNA from cultured CD4+ T cells. TCRdb redid the calling of the PCR reads with MiXCR, one entry per CDR3 protein. The sample carries around 15,000 distinct CDR3 sequences, 55% to 85% recorded once. This entry is derived from a study of vaccination and CD4 T cells after COVID-19. Across the whole study: Overlapping spike pools from SARS-CoV-2 and HCoV-NL63, HCoV-OC43 and HCoV-229E served as culture stimuli. General study results and limits: From a median of roughly 21 to 38, SARS-CoV-2-reactive clonotypes increased, though not significantly.

The treatment here: approximately 10-day PBMC culture with coronavirus spike peptide pools or control peptides (ViraFEST assay). Alongside approximately 11 IU/ml IL-2 and approximately 9.3 ug/ml peptide pools, PBMCs were cultured at two million per well. Trimming cost V 2 bases and J 6 bases, with 16 bases left between them. The germline gives CDR1 DFQATT, CDR2 SNEGSKA (reference sequence). The CDR3 is made up of 14 amino acids. This TCR came from a human donor who had recovered from COVID-19. The chain has TRBV20-1 and TRBJ1-2; tentatively, D is TRBD1 (5 bases). The sequenced sample was CD4+ T cells from blood, cultured in vitro. CDR3 nucleotides: TGCAGTGCTAGACCGGACACGTACTCGAATGGCTACACCTTC. It specifies CSARPDTYSNGYTF.